This T cell receptor (beta chain) originates from a study of blood T cells in healthy people across ages (dated by TCRdb to the mid-2010s). Broadly, across the study: In model experiments, roughly one uniquely barcoded TCR beta cDNA molecule per two T cells was captured by template switching. Age-related changes in TCR beta repertoire diversity were measured in the study by deep sequencing normalized with unique cDNA molecular identifiers. Four age groups were formed from the donors: young (average 16 years), middle-aged (less than 40), aged (62) and long-lived (more than 75). To avoid experimental bias, donors of different ages were randomly spread across the sequencing lanes. The study analyzed two additional independent replicas of 1 million unique cDNA reads from the same blood draw for two donors, one aged 18 to 30 and one aged 80 or older. Findings and caveats that apply to the study as a whole: Estimates of total diversity based on one million sequenced T cells were regarded as lower bounds and as underestimates. As age increased, observed TCR beta diversity per million T cells dropped in a roughly linear way, and a significant reduction was already evident by age about 36. The CMV infection status of donors was not known, potentially confounding age-related changes in expanded clonotypes. Bulk unsorted PBMC profiling prevented conclusive comparison of naive and antigen-experienced compartments. Observed TCR beta diversity correlated strongly with the percentage of naive T cells measured by flow cytometry. Compared with the aged group, the long-lived group had more naive CD4+ T cells, fewer expanded clones and increased TCR diversity, a pattern suggesting age selection.

The roughly 39 donors, aged roughly 6 to 95 years, were systemically healthy Caucasian individuals from Russia. Each donor gave around 9.9 milliliters of peripheral blood, collected into EDTA-treated Vacutainer tubes. Ficoll-Paque density-gradient centrifugation was used to isolate PBMCs, with at least 6.5 million per sample. Total RNA was extracted from PBMCs with Trizol reagent, with at least 6 micrograms obtained per sample. The percentages of naive CD45RAhigh/CD27high T cells were determined by flow cytometry on a PBMC aliquot from every donor. V is shortened by 3 bases, J by 1 base, and the region joining them spans 17 bases. Reading the germline V gene (reference sequence) gives CDR1 SGHNT and CDR2 YYREEE. The CDR3, cysteine through phenylalanine, is 16 amino acids long. Here the CDR3 DNA is all that survives: 48 bases in frame from base 1. Remarks on this clonotype: Its antigen target is currently unknown. Base quality data are lacking; no much larger clone is found one base away.

Library generation was performed with 5' RACE. TCRdb lists the instrument as Illumina HiSeq 2500. A second PCR of about 7 to 12 cycles was run with a J-beta primer mix and a sample-barcoded 5' primer. A unique molecular identifier was introduced onto each TCR beta cDNA molecule by a template-switch 5' adaptor carrying 12 random nucleotides. Each sample yielded at least 2.5 million CDR3-containing paired-end reads. First-strand cDNA synthesis was performed from all RNA using the Mint cDNA synthesis kit, with priming by a TRBC-specific oligonucleotide. After uracil-DNA glycosylase treatment, a first 18-cycle PCR used universal primers M1SS and BC2_uni_R on all cDNA. In the paper's pipeline: Each sample was normalized by randomly selecting 1 million high-quality reads, each carrying a distinct molecular identifier. Reads sharing molecular identifiers were discarded rather than binned into consensus sequences. CDR3 identification, clonotype clustering and error correction used MiTCR with a Q25 quality threshold and the strictest error-elimination algorithm. A nonparametric unseen species model with Euler transformation was used to estimate a lower bound on total TCR beta diversity. TCRdb redid the processing of the public reads, applying fastp at Q25 and MiXCR, and retained in-frame beta chains. For every CDR3 protein sequence, its rows merge into one entry that carries the most common genes and DNA. These V and J calls derive from TCRdb rather than the authors' analysis. For this sample there are about 1,600,000 distinct CDR3 sequences; 42% appear just once. The ten biggest clones cover approximately 7.9% of the sample.

The source material was blood. This TCR came from a woman aged 18-29 years in good health. The sequence is built from TRBV5-4 and TRBJ2-7, with TRBD2 tentatively as D gene (5 bases match). The DNA reads TGTGCCAGCAGCTGGGTGGGAGCAATGGGTTCCTACGAGCAGTACTTC. Translated, this gives CASSWVGAMGSYEQYF.